This TCR beta chain was documented in a study of T cell responses to AZD1222 COVID-19 vaccine. Study details: Combined were second doses at about 4 or about 12 weeks. Findings of the study overall: Targeting of unmutated variant regions was reportedly seen in nearly half of spike-specific TCRs. Donors skewed white British and female; clonal diversity was possibly underestimated.

Clones were read by immunoSEQ multiplex PCR, and TCRdb kept only the in-frame ones, dropping some. Among 75,000 to 95,000 clones listed, 85% were seen once. Note on this clone: Its target is not known.

V shed 0 bases and J shed 1 base, with 9 bases lying between them. This CDR3 is 15 amino acids long. CDR1 and CDR2 from the germline V gene are MNHEY and SVGAGI. The starting material was peripheral blood, obtained on day 0 of AZD1222 vaccination. V usage is TRBV6-5 and J usage is TRBJ1-2, with D possibly matching TRBD1 (5 bases). This TCR derives from an adult in good health. The CDR3: CASSYSPTVNYGYTF. The CDR3 DNA is TGTGCCAGCAGTTACTCCCCGACAGTTAACTATGGCTACACCTTC.